This record covers a single T cell receptor beta chain. The antigen is unknown. TCR beta cDNA libraries included unique molecular identifiers. Approximately 500,000 cDNA molecules were obtained per 1 to 10 million input T cells. TCRdb processed the PCR reads anew with MiXCR; each CDR3 protein has one entry. The table includes approximately 730,000 distinct CDR3 sequences, around 46% detected once. This specimen comes from a study of post-analysis software for immune sequencing data. Overall study context: Secondary progressive, relapsing-remitting and progressive-relapsing multiple sclerosis were among the included disease courses.

The CDR3 has 16 amino acids. Germline V gene data show CDR1 as MNHEY and CDR2 as SVGAGI. The junction had 5 bases not matched to a gene; V was cut back by 4 bases and J by 0 bases. Overall study findings and caveats: With TRBV5-6, TRBV5-1 and TRBV20-1 included, 4 or 5 TRBV segments were more frequent in patients than in controls. Batch-mates among the samples co-clustered strongly by F measure. Patients with multiple sclerosis recorded significantly lower normalized Chao1 diversity than controls, the study found.

The chain uses TRBV6-5 and TRBJ1-4, with 7 bases matching TRBD1. Sequenced input: blood. This TCR was recovered from a girl aged 10 to 17 with multiple sclerosis. CDR3 bases: TGTGCCAGCAGTTCGGACAGGCCTGCAACTAATGAAAAACTGTTTTTT. This codes for CASSSDRPATNEKLFF.